The clone carrying this T cell receptor beta chain has ten or more counts. The antigen remains unidentified. Authors of the study amplified TCR beta CDR3 regions from RNA transcripts. The HTBI primer set served for first-round RT-PCR of the TCR CDR3. TCRdb independently ran MiXCR on the multiplex PCR reads; one entry per CDR3 protein. The table includes some 650,000 distinct CDR3 sequences, about 16% detected once. Among ophthalmopathy patients, the Clinical Activity Score reached at least 3, the NOSPECS grade reached at least 4, and duration remained under 3 months. Patients were excluded because of uncontrolled infection, other autoimmune disease, pregnancy or lactation. Diagnostic assessment was based on clinical symptoms, serum thyroxine and TRAb, thyroid ultrasound and orbital computed tomography. This entry belongs to a study of T cells in Graves' hyperthyroidism and ophthalmopathy. Points from the study as a whole: Among thyroid clonotypes expanded above 0.001, most also appeared in blood.

The CDR3 has 16 residues. Trimming stripped 2 bases from V and 4 bases from J, with 17 bases between. Looked up from germline, CDR1 is SGHAT and CDR2 is FQNNGV. Sequenced sample: blood. The source is a woman in her thirties or forties with Graves' ophthalmopathy. The V call is TRBV11-2, the J call TRBJ1-2, with no clear D. The CDR3 bases are TGTGCCAGCAGCTTAAGAAGTCGAGGGCAGAGCTATGGCTACACCTTC. Its translation is CASSLRSRGQSYGYTF. Complete variable domain (other parts from reference TRBV11-2 and TRBJ1-2): EAGVAQSPRYKIIEKRQSVAFWCNPISGHATLYWYQQILGQGPKLLIQFQNNGVVDDSQLPKDRFSAERLKGVDSTLKIQPAKLEDSAVYLCASSLRSRGQSYGYTFGSGTRLTVV.